These T cell receptor beta chains were read from a single sample in a study of T cells in localized non-small cell lung cancer. Assay: immunoSEQ multiplex PCR; the TCRdb copy retains only in-frame clones and omits some. The sample includes approximately 31,000 clones, 85% to 90% of them seen just once. The material was peripheral blood, obtained before any cancer treatment. The receptor source for this set is a female donor over 55 with stage I lung adenocarcinoma. CDR3s include the opening cysteine and the closing phenylalanine or tryptophan. Fields, in order: J gene, V gene, D gene, clone size, CDR3 length, CDR3 protein, CDR3 DNA. D genes are given only for firm matches. Size is stated for part of the rows, as once, few or many counts, or as a class when the clone is expanded.

TRBJ1-1,TRBV18,.,.,13,CASSPNPNTEAFF,TGTGCCAGCTCACCTAACCCAAACACTGAAGCTTTCTTT
TRBJ2-1,TRBV7-3,TRBD2,.,15,CASSFSGGTYNEQFF,TGTGCCAGCAGCTTCAGCGGGGGTACCTACAATGAGCAGTTCTTC
TRBJ1-2,TRBV29-1,.,.,13,CSVEKRGYYGYTF,TGCAGCGTTGAAAAACGGGGGTACTATGGCTACACCTTC
TRBJ2-7,TRBV9,TRBD1,once,15,CASSVGRTGAYEQYF,TGTGCCAGCAGCGTAGGCAGGACAGGGGCCTACGAGCAGTACTTC
TRBJ1-4,TRBV5-8,.,.,18,CASSLLAGLLSTNEKLFF,TGTGCCAGCAGCTTGTTGGCAGGGCTCCTCTCAACTAATGAAAAACTGTTTTTT
TRBJ2-3,TRBV4-1,.,.,15,CASSQSLISTDTQYF,TGCGCCAGCAGCCAGAGTTTAATTAGCACAGATACGCAGTATTTT
TRBJ2-3,TRBV7-2,TRBD1,once,15,CASSWDRGRADTQYF,TGTGCCAGCAGCTGGGACAGGGGGCGCGCAGATACGCAGTATTTT
TRBJ2-7,TRBV27,TRBD2,few,14,CASKVGLADYEQYF,TGTGCCAGCAAAGTCGGACTAGCGGATTACGAGCAGTACTTC
TRBJ1-1,TRBV6-5,.,.,13,CASSYNRAAEAFF,TGTGCCAGCAGTTACAACAGGGCGGCTGAAGCTTTCTTT
TRBJ2-4,TRBV28,.,.,15,CATALADLAKNIQYF,TGTGCCACCGCCCTCGCGGACCTAGCCAAAAACATTCAGTACTTC
TRBJ2-4,TRBV7-2,TRBD1,.,14,CASSLGTGRYIQYF,TGTGCCAGCAGCTTAGGGACAGGGCGGTACATTCAGTACTTC
TRBJ1-3,TRBV15,.,.,15,CATSRDLGSGNTIYF,TGTGCCACCAGCAGAGATTTGGGTTCTGGAAACACCATATATTTT
TRBJ2-1,TRBV28,.,.,13,CASSRQPSNEQFF,TGTGCCAGCAGTAGACAGCCGTCCAATGAGCAGTTCTTC
TRBJ2-2,TRBV6-1,TRBD1,.,18,CASSGGTGVGLDTGELFF,TGTGCCAGCAGTGGCGGGACAGGGGTAGGCCTCGACACCGGGGAGCTGTTTTTT
TRBJ2-5,TRBV4-3,TRBD2,.,13,CASSHLAGETQYF,TGCGCCAGCAGCCATTTAGCGGGAGAGACCCAGTACTTC
TRBJ2-3,TRBV6-1,.,.,14,CASSEVNGPDTQYF,TGTGCCAGCAGTGAAGTGAACGGTCCCGATACGCAGTATTTT
TRBJ2-7,TRBV5-1,.,.,13,CASSLVGEYEQYF,TGCGCCAGCAGCTTGGTCGGGGAATACGAGCAGTACTTC
TRBJ2-1,TRBV5-1,TRBD1,.,14,CASSRTGIYNEQFF,TGCGCCAGCAGCCGGACAGGGATCTACAATGAGCAGTTCTTC
TRBJ2-3,TRBV7-2,.,.,14,CASSRGSGKGTQYF,TGTGCCAGCAGCCGTGGGTCCGGGAAGGGTACGCAGTATTTT
TRBJ2-2,TRBV5-1,.,few,15,CASSLAGQNTGELFF,TGCGCCAGCAGCTTGGCTGGACAGAACACCGGGGAGCTGTTTTTT
TRBJ1-2,TRBV9,TRBD1,.,17,CASSVGIGDRGGDGYTF,TGTGCCAGCAGCGTAGGGATTGGGGACAGGGGAGGGGATGGCTACACCTTC